The present TCR beta chain was sequenced within a study of shared clonotypes between healthy human individuals. Study overall: Researchers drew samples from two women and three men aged 18 to 49. Plates per donor: three CD4 naive, three CD4 memory, two CD8 naive, one CD8 memory.

V dropped 1 base and J dropped 2 bases, with 9 bases sitting between them. CDR3 length: 14 residues. The germline gives CDR1 SGHTA, CDR2 FQGNSA. Study findings and constraints: Clonotypes shared by all four sorted-subset donors had higher generation probabilities than non-shared clonotypes.

In regard to this clone: Antigen: not known.

Sorted-subset replicate PCR reactions were performed with roughly 200 ng DNA, corresponding to tens of thousands of T cell genomes. Produced via immunoSEQ multiplex PCR; TCRdb's table is partial and in-frame only. Of about 2 million clones detected, less than 95% appear once; the ten largest clones hold more than 0.95%. Naive CD8 cells were CD45RO-negative, positively selected for CCR7, excluding terminally differentiated effector memory CD45RA+ cells. The sequenced sample was naive CD8+ T cells sorted from blood. This rearrangement joins TRBV7-2 to TRBJ2-7; D not certain. This receptor was taken from a young man in good health. The CDR3 DNA follows: TGTGCCAGCAGCTTAGGGCCCGCCACCTACGAGCAGTACTTC. Translating it yields CASSLGPATYEQYF.